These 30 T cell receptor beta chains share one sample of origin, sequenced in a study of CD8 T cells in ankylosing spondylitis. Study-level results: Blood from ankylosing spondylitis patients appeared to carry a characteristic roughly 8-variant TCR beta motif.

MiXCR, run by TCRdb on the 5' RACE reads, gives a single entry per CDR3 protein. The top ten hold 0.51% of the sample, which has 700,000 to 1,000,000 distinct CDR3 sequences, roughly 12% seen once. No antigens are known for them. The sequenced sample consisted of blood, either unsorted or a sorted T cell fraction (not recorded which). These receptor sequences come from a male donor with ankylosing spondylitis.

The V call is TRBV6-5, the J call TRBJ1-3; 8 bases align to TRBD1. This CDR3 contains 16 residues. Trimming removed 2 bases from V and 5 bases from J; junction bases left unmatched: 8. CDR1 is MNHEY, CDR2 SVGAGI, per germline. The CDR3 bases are TGTGCCAGCAGTTACCCACCGGGACAGGACAGAAACACCATATATTTT. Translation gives CASSYPPGQDRNTIYF.

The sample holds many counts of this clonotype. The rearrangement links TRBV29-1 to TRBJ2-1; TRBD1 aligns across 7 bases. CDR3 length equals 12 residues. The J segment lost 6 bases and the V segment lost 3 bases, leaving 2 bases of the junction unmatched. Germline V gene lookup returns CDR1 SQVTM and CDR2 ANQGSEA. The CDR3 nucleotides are TGCAGCGTTGATCCAGGGGGCAATGAGCAGTTCTTC. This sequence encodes CSVDPGGNEQFF.

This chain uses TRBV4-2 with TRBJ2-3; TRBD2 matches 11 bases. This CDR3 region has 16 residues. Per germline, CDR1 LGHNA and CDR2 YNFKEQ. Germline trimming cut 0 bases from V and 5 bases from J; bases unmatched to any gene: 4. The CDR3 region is CASSQDVAGGQDTQYF. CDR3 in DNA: TGTGCCAGCAGCCAAGATGTAGCGGGGGGGCAAGATACGCAGTATTTT.

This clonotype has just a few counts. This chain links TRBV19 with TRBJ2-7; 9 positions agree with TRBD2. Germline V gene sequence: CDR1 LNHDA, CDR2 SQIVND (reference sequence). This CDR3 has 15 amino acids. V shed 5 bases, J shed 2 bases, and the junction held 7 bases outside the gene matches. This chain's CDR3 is CASSPRGGATYEQYF. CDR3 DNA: TGTGCCAGTAGTCCGCGCGGGGGGGCTACCTACGAGCAGTACTTC.

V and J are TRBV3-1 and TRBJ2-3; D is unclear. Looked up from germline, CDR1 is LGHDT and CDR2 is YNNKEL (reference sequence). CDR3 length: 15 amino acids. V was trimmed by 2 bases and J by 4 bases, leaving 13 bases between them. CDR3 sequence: CASSQWIGMADTQYF. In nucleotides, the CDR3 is TGTGCCAGCAGCCAATGGATAGGTATGGCAGATACGCAGTATTTT.

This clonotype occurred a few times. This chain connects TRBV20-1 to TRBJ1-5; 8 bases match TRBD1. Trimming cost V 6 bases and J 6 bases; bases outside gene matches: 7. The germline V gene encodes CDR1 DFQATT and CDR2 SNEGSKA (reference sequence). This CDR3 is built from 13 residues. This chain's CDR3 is CSALGQGGQPQHF. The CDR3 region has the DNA TGCAGTGCGTTAGGACAGGGAGGTCAGCCCCAGCATTTT.

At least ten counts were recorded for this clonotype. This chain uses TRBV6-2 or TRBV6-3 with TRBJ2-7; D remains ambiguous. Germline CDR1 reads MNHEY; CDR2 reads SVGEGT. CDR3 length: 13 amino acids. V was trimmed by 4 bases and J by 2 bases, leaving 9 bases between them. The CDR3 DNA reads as TGTGCCAGCAGTTTCGGCGGAGCCTACGAGCAGTACTTC. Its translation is CASSFGGAYEQYF.

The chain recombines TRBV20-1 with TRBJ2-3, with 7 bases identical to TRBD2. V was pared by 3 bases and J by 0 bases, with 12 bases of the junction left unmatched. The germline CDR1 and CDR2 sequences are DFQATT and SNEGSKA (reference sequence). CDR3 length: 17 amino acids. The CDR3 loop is CSARLISGPSSTDTQYF. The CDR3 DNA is TGCAGTGCTAGGCTTATTAGCGGGCCCTCTAGCACAGATACGCAGTATTTT.

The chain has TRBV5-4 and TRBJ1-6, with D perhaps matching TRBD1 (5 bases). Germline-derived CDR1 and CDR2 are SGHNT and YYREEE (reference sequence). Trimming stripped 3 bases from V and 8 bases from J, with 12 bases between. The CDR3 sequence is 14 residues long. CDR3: CASSSRVRYSPLHF. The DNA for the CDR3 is TGTGCCAGCAGCTCCAGGGTCCGGTATTCACCCCTCCACTTT. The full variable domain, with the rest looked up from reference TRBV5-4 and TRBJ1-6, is ETGVTQSPTHLIKTRGQQVTLRCSSQSGHNTVSWYQQALGQGPQFIFQYYREEENGRGNFPPRFSGLQFPNYSSELNVNALELDDSALYLCASSSRVRYSPLHFGNGTRLTVT.

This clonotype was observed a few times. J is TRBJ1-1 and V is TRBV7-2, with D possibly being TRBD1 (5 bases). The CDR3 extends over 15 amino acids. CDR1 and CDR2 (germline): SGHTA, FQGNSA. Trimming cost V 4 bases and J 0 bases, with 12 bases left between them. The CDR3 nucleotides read TGTGCCAGCAGCTCGATGGGGGTCATGAACACTGAAGCTTTCTTT. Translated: CASSSMGVMNTEAFF. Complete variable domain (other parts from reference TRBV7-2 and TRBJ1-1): GAGVSQSPSNKVTEKGKDVELRCDPISGHTALYWYRQSLGQGLEFLIYFQGNSAPDKSGLPSDRFSAERTGGSVSTLTIQRTQQEDSAVYLCASSSMGVMNTEAFFGQGTRLTVV.

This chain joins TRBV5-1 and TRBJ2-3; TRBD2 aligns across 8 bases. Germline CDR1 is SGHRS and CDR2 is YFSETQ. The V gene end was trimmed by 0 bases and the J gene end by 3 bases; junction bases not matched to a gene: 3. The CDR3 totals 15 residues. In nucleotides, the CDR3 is TGCGCCAGCAGCTTGGCCGGGACTAGGACAGATACGCAGTATTTT. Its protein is CASSLAGTRTDTQYF.

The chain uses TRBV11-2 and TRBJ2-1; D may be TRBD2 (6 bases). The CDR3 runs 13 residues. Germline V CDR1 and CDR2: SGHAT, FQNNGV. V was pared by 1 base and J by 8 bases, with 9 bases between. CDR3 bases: TGTGCCAGCAGCTTAGTCCCGGGAGATGAGCAGTTCTTC. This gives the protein CASSLVPGDEQFF.

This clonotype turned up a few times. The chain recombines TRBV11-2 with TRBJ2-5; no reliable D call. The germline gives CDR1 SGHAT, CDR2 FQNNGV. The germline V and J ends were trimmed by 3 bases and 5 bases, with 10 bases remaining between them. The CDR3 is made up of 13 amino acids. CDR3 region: CASSFGFVETQYF. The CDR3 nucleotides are TGTGCCAGCAGCTTCGGTTTTGTGGAGACCCAGTACTTC.

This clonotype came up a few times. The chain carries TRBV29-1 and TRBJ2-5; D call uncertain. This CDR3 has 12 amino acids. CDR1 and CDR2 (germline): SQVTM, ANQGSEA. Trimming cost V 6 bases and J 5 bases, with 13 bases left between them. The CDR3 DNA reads TGCAGCGTCCGCGTGGGTGGGGAGACCCAGTACTTC. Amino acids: CSVRVGGETQYF.

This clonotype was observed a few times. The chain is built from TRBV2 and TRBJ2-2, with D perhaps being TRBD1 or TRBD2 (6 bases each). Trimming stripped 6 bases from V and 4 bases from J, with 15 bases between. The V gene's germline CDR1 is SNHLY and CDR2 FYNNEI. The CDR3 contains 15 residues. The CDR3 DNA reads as TGTGCCAGCAGCCAGGGGATGGGGGGCACCGGGGAGCTGTTTTTT. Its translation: CASSQGMGGTGELFF.

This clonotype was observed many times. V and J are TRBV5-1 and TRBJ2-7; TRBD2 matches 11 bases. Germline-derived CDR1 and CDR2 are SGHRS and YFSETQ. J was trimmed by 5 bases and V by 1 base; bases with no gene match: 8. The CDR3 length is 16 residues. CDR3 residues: CASSLLAGGPLDEQYF. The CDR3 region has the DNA TGCGCCAGCAGCTTGTTAGCGGGAGGGCCTTTGGACGAGCAGTACTTC.

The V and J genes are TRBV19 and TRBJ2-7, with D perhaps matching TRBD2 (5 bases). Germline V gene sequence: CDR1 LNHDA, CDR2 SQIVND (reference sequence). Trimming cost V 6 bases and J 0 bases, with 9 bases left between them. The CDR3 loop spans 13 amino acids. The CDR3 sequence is CASRSSASYEQYF. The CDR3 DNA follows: TGTGCCAGTAGAAGTAGCGCCTCCTACGAGCAGTACTTC.

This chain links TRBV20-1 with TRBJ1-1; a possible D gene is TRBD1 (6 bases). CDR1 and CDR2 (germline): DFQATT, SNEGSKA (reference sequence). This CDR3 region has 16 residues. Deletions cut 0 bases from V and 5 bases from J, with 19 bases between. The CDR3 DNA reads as TGCAGTGCTAGAGACCCTAGTCGGGGGCGCCGAACTGAAGCTTTCTTT. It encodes CSARDPSRGRRTEAFF.

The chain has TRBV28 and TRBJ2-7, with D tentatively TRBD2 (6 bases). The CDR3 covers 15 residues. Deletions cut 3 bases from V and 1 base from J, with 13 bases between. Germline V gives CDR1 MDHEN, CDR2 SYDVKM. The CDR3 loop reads CASSLSGGGSYEQYF. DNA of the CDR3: TGTGCCAGCAGTTTGTCTGGCGGAGGGTCCTACGAGCAGTACTTC.

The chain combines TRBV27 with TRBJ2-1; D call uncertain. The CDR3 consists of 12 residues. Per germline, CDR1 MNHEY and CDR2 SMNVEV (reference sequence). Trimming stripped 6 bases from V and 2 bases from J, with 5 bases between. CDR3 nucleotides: TGTGCCAGCAGAACTCCCTACAATGAGCAGTTCTTC. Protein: CASRTPYNEQFF.

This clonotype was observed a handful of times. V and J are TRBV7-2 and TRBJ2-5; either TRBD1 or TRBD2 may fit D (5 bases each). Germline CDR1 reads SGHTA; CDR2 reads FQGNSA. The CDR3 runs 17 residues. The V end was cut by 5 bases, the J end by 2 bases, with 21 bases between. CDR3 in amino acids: CASSPSVGEGVQETQYF. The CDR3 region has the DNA TGTGCCAGCAGCCCTAGTGTGGGGGAAGGGGTACAAGAGACCCAGTACTTC.

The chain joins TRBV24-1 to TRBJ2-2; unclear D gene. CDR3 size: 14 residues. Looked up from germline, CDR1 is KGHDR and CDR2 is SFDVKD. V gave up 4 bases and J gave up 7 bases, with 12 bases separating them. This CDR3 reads CATSDPLRRGELFF. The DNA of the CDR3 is TGTGCCACCAGTGACCCACTCCGACGCGGGGAGCTGTTTTTT.

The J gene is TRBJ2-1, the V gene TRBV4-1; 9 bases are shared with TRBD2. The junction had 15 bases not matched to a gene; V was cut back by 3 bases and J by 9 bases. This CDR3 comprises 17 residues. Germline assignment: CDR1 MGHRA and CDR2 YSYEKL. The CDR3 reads CASSHVMAGGPLSEQFF. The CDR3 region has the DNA TGCGCCAGCAGCCATGTGATGGCGGGAGGGCCGCTCAGTGAGCAGTTCTTC.

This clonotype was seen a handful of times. This CDR3 reads CASSKFGQRVQPQHF. In DNA, the CDR3 is TGTGCCAGCAGCAAATTTGGGCAGCGAGTACAGCCCCAGCATTTT. The rearrangement uses TRBV5-6 and TRBJ1-5; D is uncertain. CDR3 size: 15 residues. V was clipped by 4 bases and J by 7 bases, with 18 bases between them. The germline V gene has CDR1 SGHDT and CDR2 YYEEEE.

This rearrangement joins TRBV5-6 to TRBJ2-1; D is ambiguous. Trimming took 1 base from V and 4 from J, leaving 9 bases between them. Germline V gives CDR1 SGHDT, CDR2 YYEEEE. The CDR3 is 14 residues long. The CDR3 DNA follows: TGTGCCAGCAGCTTGCTTGACAATTACAATGAGCAGTTCTTC. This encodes CASSLLDNYNEQFF.

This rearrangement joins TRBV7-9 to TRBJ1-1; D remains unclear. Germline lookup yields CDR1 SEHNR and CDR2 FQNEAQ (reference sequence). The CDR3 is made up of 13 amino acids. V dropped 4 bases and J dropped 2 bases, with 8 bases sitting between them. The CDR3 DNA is TGTGCCAGCAGCTCCTATTTTAACACTGAAGCTTTCTTT. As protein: CASSSYFNTEAFF.

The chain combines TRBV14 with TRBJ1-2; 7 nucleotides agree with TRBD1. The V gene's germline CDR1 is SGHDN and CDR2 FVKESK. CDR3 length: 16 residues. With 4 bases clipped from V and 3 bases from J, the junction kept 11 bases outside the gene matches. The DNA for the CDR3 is TGTGCCAGCAGCCCCCGAGAGACCGACAGGGACTATGGCTACACCTTC. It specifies CASSPRETDRDYGYTF.

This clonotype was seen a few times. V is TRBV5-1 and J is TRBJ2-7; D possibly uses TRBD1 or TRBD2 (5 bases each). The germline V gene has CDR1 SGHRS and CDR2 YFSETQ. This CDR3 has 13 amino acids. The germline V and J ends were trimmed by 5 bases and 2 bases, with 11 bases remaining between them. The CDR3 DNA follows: TGCGCCAGCAGTCGGGACCCCGCCTACGAGCAGTACTTC. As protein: CASSRDPAYEQYF.

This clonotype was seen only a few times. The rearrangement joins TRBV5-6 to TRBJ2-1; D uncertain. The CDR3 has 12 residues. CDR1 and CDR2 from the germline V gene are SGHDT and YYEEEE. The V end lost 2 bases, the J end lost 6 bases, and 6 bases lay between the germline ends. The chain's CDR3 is CASSLNPNEQFF. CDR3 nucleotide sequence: TGTGCCAGCAGCTTAAATCCCAATGAGCAGTTCTTC.

CDR3 residues: CASSQEDTVRKLFF. CDR3 sequence (DNA): TGTGCCAGCAGCCAAGAGGACACAGTTAGGAAACTGTTTTTT. The chain recombines TRBV4-2 with TRBJ1-4, with D possibly matching TRBD1 (5 bases). Germline V gives CDR1 LGHNA, CDR2 YNFKEQ. The CDR3 contains 14 residues. V was clipped by 0 bases and J by 11 bases, with 13 bases between them.